Listed below are T cell receptor beta chains from one sample, sequenced in a study of T cell responses to AZD1222 COVID-19 vaccine. Using immunoSEQ multiplex PCR, the repertoire was profiled, and TCRdb retains in-frame clones only, with some absent. In the table there are about 120,000 clones, 90% of which are singletons. This sample comprised peripheral blood, obtained on day 0 of AZD1222 vaccination. The receptors stem from an adult in good health. Both conserved end residues are part of each CDR3. The order of the fields is clone size, J gene, D gene, V gene, CDR3 DNA, CDR3 protein. A D gene is named only where the DNA matches it firmly. A row's size may be missing; if present it is once, few, many or a size class.

abundance: -; j_gene: TRBJ2-1; d_gene: TRBD1; v_gene: TRBV19; CDR3nt: TGTGCCAGTAGTAGGGACAGAACCTACAATGAGCAGTTCTTC; CDR3aa: CASSRDRTYNEQFF
abundance: -; j_gene: TRBJ1-4; d_gene: -; v_gene: TRBV19; CDR3nt: TGTGCCAGTAGTATAAGCGCGGTGGCTAATGAAAAACTGTTTTTT; CDR3aa: CASSISAVANEKLFF
abundance: -; j_gene: TRBJ2-5; d_gene: -; v_gene: TRBV2; CDR3nt: TGTGCCAGCAGTGAAGCTGGACAGACCCAAGAGACCCAGTACTTC; CDR3aa: CASSEAGQTQETQYF
abundance: -; j_gene: TRBJ2-2; d_gene: TRBD1; v_gene: TRBV28; CDR3nt: TGTGCCAGCCATGGACAGGGTAACACCGGGGAGCTGTTTTTT; CDR3aa: CASHGQGNTGELFF
abundance: -; j_gene: TRBJ2-2; d_gene: -; v_gene: TRBV28; CDR3nt: TGTGCCAGCAGTTTCCGGGGCACTTGGAACACCGGGGAGCTGTTTTTT; CDR3aa: CASSFRGTWNTGELFF
abundance: -; j_gene: TRBJ2-3; d_gene: TRBD1; v_gene: TRBV5-1; CDR3nt: TGCGCCAGCAGCCCCGGGACAGGGCGGGATACGCAGTATTTT; CDR3aa: CASSPGTGRDTQYF
abundance: -; j_gene: TRBJ1-2; d_gene: -; v_gene: TRBV7-9; CDR3nt: TGTGCCAGCAGCTTAAACAATAACTATGGCTACACCTTC; CDR3aa: CASSLNNNYGYTF
abundance: -; j_gene: TRBJ2-3; d_gene: -; v_gene: TRBV5-1; CDR3nt: TGCGCCAGCAGCCGGACAGGGGGCCTTAGCGGGAGGTTGACAGATACGCAGTATTTT; CDR3aa: CASSRTGGLSGRLTDTQYF
abundance: -; j_gene: TRBJ2-3; d_gene: -; v_gene: TRBV29-1; CDR3nt: TGCAGCGCCGCCAAGGATATGGACCGCACAGATACGCAGTATTTT; CDR3aa: CSAAKDMDRTDTQYF
abundance: -; j_gene: TRBJ2-7; d_gene: -; v_gene: TRBV28; CDR3nt: TGTGCCAGCAGTGTCAACAGGGTGGAATACGAGCAGTACTTC; CDR3aa: CASSVNRVEYEQYF
abundance: -; j_gene: TRBJ2-2; d_gene: -; v_gene: TRBV6-5; CDR3nt: TGTGCCAGCACCAAGAACACCGGGGAGCTGTTTTTT; CDR3aa: CASTKNTGELFF
abundance: once; j_gene: TRBJ1-5; d_gene: -; v_gene: TRBV5-6; CDR3nt: TGTGCCAGCAGCTCCTTTGGGGGGGACCAGCCCCAGCATTTT; CDR3aa: CASSSFGGDQPQHF
abundance: -; j_gene: TRBJ2-3; d_gene: TRBD2; v_gene: TRBV6-6; CDR3nt: TGTGCCAGCAGTTCATTCGGACTAGGCACAGATACGCAGTATTTT; CDR3aa: CASSSFGLGTDTQYF
abundance: -; j_gene: TRBJ2-1; d_gene: -; v_gene: TRBV19; CDR3nt: TGTGCCAGTAGTATTAGTGAAGGCAGCAGCAATGAGCAGTTCTTC; CDR3aa: CASSISEGSSNEQFF
abundance: -; j_gene: TRBJ1-2; d_gene: TRBD1; v_gene: TRBV28; CDR3nt: TGTGCCAGCAGACGAAGGACAGGGGAGGGCTACACCTTC; CDR3aa: CASRRRTGEGYTF
abundance: -; j_gene: TRBJ1-3; d_gene: -; v_gene: TRBV6-2/TRBV6-3; CDR3nt: TGTGCCAGCAGCTCCACTCCCTCTGGAAACACCATATATTTT; CDR3aa: CASSSTPSGNTIYF
abundance: -; j_gene: TRBJ1-3; d_gene: -; v_gene: TRBV5-1; CDR3nt: TGCGCCAGCAGCTTTTCTTCCCAGCGAAACACCATATATTTT; CDR3aa: CASSFSSQRNTIYF
abundance: -; j_gene: TRBJ2-1; d_gene: TRBD2; v_gene: TRBV28; CDR3nt: TGTGCCAGCACCGGGGCTAGCGGCCGCAATGAGCAGTTCTTC; CDR3aa: CASTGASGRNEQFF
abundance: -; j_gene: TRBJ1-6; d_gene: -; v_gene: TRBV7-9; CDR3nt: TGTGCCAGCAGGGGGACCGGGACGGCATATTCACCCCTCCACTTT; CDR3aa: CASRGTGTAYSPLHF
abundance: -; j_gene: TRBJ2-7; d_gene: -; v_gene: TRBV28; CDR3nt: TGTGCCAGCACAAGGGACCGGCGAGAGCAGTACTTC; CDR3aa: CASTRDRREQYF
abundance: -; j_gene: TRBJ1-5; d_gene: -; v_gene: TRBV21-1; CDR3nt: TGTGCCAGCAGCTTAGAGACAGGGAATTATAGCAATCAGCCCCAGCATTTT; CDR3aa: CASSLETGNYSNQPQHF
abundance: -; j_gene: TRBJ2-3; d_gene: -; v_gene: TRBV3-1/TRBV3-2; CDR3nt: TGTGCCAGCAGCCAAGATCTAGCGGAGGGGGCTAGCACAGATACGCAGTATTTT; CDR3aa: CASSQDLAEGASTDTQYF
abundance: -; j_gene: TRBJ2-5; d_gene: -; v_gene: TRBV3-1/TRBV3-2; CDR3nt: TGTGCCAGCAGATCTGTCAAAGAGACCCAGTACTTC; CDR3aa: CASRSVKETQYF
abundance: -; j_gene: TRBJ2-5; d_gene: TRBD2; v_gene: TRBV5-1; CDR3nt: TGCGCCAGCAGCTTCGGGACTACACAAGAGACCCAGTACTTC; CDR3aa: CASSFGTTQETQYF
abundance: -; j_gene: TRBJ2-3; d_gene: -; v_gene: TRBV19; CDR3nt: TGTGCCAGTACCCAGGGTATCGGCACAGATACGCAGTATTTT; CDR3aa: CASTQGIGTDTQYF
abundance: -; j_gene: TRBJ2-1; d_gene: -; v_gene: TRBV5-1; CDR3nt: TGCGCCAGCAGGCTTGGAAACAATGAGCAGTTCTTC; CDR3aa: CASRLGNNEQFF
abundance: once; j_gene: TRBJ1-6; d_gene: -; v_gene: TRBV27; CDR3nt: TGTGCCAGCAGTTCCGCGGGGAGGAGCTCCTATAATTCACCCCTCCACTTT; CDR3aa: CASSSAGRSSYNSPLHF
abundance: -; j_gene: TRBJ2-1; d_gene: TRBD2; v_gene: TRBV27; CDR3nt: TGTGCCAGCGGCCCTAGCGGGAGCGTCAATGAGCAGTTCTTC; CDR3aa: CASGPSGSVNEQFF
abundance: -; j_gene: TRBJ2-7; d_gene: TRBD2; v_gene: TRBV10-3; CDR3nt: TGTGCCATCAGTGAGGGACTAGCGGGGTACGAGCAGTACTTC; CDR3aa: CAISEGLAGYEQYF
abundance: -; j_gene: TRBJ2-3; d_gene: -; v_gene: TRBV5-1; CDR3nt: TGCGCCAGCAGCCCAAATAGCGGAACCACAGATACGCAGTATTTT; CDR3aa: CASSPNSGTTDTQYF
abundance: -; j_gene: TRBJ2-5; d_gene: -; v_gene: TRBV5-5; CDR3nt: TGTGCCAGCAGCTTCCTCGGGGCGACGCCATACCAAGAGACCCAGTACTTC; CDR3aa: CASSFLGATPYQETQYF
abundance: -; j_gene: TRBJ1-5; d_gene: -; v_gene: TRBV12-3/TRBV12-4; CDR3nt: TGTGCCAGCAGCGGACCCTATCAGCCCCAGCATTTT; CDR3aa: CASSGPYQPQHF
abundance: -; j_gene: TRBJ2-7; d_gene: -; v_gene: TRBV3-1/TRBV3-2; CDR3nt: TGTGCCAGCAGCCAAGGTCCCTTCACGAGATACGAGCAGTACTTC; CDR3aa: CASSQGPFTRYEQYF
abundance: -; j_gene: TRBJ2-1; d_gene: TRBD2; v_gene: TRBV27; CDR3nt: TGTGCCAGCAGTTTGGCCTGGGGGGGGTTCGATGAGCAGTTCTTC; CDR3aa: CASSLAWGGFDEQFF
abundance: -; j_gene: TRBJ2-1; d_gene: TRBD2; v_gene: TRBV7-3; CDR3nt: TGTGCCAGCAGCTTAGAAACCCTAGCGGCGGCACATGAGCAGTTCTTC; CDR3aa: CASSLETLAAAHEQFF
abundance: -; j_gene: TRBJ1-1; d_gene: -; v_gene: TRBV10-3; CDR3nt: TGTGCCATCAGTATGACAGCCGCTGAAGCTTTCTTT; CDR3aa: CAISMTAAEAFF
abundance: -; j_gene: TRBJ2-5; d_gene: TRBD1; v_gene: TRBV2; CDR3nt: TGTGCCAGCTCACAGGACAGGGGAACGGGAGAGACCCAGTACTTC; CDR3aa: CASSQDRGTGETQYF
abundance: -; j_gene: TRBJ1-5; d_gene: TRBD1; v_gene: TRBV29-1; CDR3nt: TGCAGCGTTGGGGCCCTCAGACAGGGCGATCAGCCCCAGCATTTT; CDR3aa: CSVGALRQGDQPQHF
abundance: -; j_gene: TRBJ2-7; d_gene: -; v_gene: TRBV24-1; CDR3nt: TGTGCCACCAGTGATCCTCGGAGCCCCTACGAGCAGTACTTC; CDR3aa: CATSDPRSPYEQYF
abundance: -; j_gene: TRBJ1-3; d_gene: TRBD1; v_gene: TRBV9; CDR3nt: TGTGCCAGCAGCTTTACAGGGGTACGAGGAAACACCATATATTTT; CDR3aa: CASSFTGVRGNTIYF
abundance: once; j_gene: TRBJ2-1; d_gene: TRBD1; v_gene: TRBV5-1; CDR3nt: TGCGCCAGCAGCTTGGGACAGGGGGAGGAGCAGTTCTTC; CDR3aa: CASSLGQGEEQFF
abundance: -; j_gene: TRBJ1-2; d_gene: TRBD1; v_gene: TRBV7-8; CDR3nt: TGTGCCAGCAGCTCTCGGACAGGGGGGGGCTATGGCTACACCTTC; CDR3aa: CASSSRTGGGYGYTF
abundance: -; j_gene: TRBJ2-3; d_gene: TRBD2; v_gene: TRBV27; CDR3nt: TGTGCCAGCTCCCTCTACGGGACTAGCGGGAGGGCCACAGATACGCAGTATTTT; CDR3aa: CASSLYGTSGRATDTQYF
abundance: -; j_gene: TRBJ1-1; d_gene: -; v_gene: TRBV27; CDR3nt: TGTGCCAGCAGTTTACAGGGCAGCACTGAAGCTTTCTTT; CDR3aa: CASSLQGSTEAFF
abundance: -; j_gene: TRBJ2-2; d_gene: TRBD1; v_gene: TRBV7-9; CDR3nt: TGTGCCAGCAGCTACTTACAGGGGTTCGGCGGGGAGCTGTTTTTT; CDR3aa: CASSYLQGFGGELFF
abundance: -; j_gene: TRBJ2-3; d_gene: TRBD2; v_gene: TRBV28; CDR3nt: TGTGCCAGCAGTTTATACGTAGCGGGAGAAGATACCGAGTATTTT; CDR3aa: CASSLYVAGEDTEYF
abundance: -; j_gene: TRBJ1-4; d_gene: TRBD1; v_gene: TRBV6-6; CDR3nt: TGTGCCAGCAGCCGGGACAGGGGTTCTGAAAAACTGTTTTTT; CDR3aa: CASSRDRGSEKLFF
abundance: -; j_gene: TRBJ1-1; d_gene: -; v_gene: TRBV28; CDR3nt: TGTGCCGGCGGAAACCTTGAAGCTTTCTTT; CDR3aa: CAGGNLEAFF
abundance: once; j_gene: TRBJ1-5; d_gene: -; v_gene: TRBV19; CDR3nt: TGTGCCAGTAGTATTCTCGGGGTGGCAGGACAGCCCCAGCATTTT; CDR3aa: CASSILGVAGQPQHF
abundance: -; j_gene: TRBJ2-3; d_gene: TRBD2; v_gene: TRBV4-2; CDR3nt: TGTGCCAGCAGCCAGGACCTAGCGGGAGGGTTAACAGATACGCAGTATTTT; CDR3aa: CASSQDLAGGLTDTQYF
abundance: -; j_gene: TRBJ2-3; d_gene: TRBD2; v_gene: TRBV2; CDR3nt: TGTGCCAGCACCCGGACTAGCGAAAGCACAGATACGCAGTATTTT; CDR3aa: CASTRTSESTDTQYF
abundance: -; j_gene: TRBJ1-2; d_gene: TRBD1; v_gene: TRBV7-9; CDR3nt: TGTGCCAGCAGCTTAGACGCAGGGGGAAACGGCTACACCTTC; CDR3aa: CASSLDAGGNGYTF
abundance: -; j_gene: TRBJ2-3; d_gene: TRBD2; v_gene: TRBV28; CDR3nt: TGTGCCAGCGGTACTAGCGGGAACACAGATACGCAGTATTTT; CDR3aa: CASGTSGNTDTQYF
abundance: -; j_gene: TRBJ2-6; d_gene: -; v_gene: TRBV6-6; CDR3nt: TGTGCCAGCAGTCCTCGCACTACAGGGCGAGGGGCCAACGTCCTGACTTTC; CDR3aa: CASSPRTTGRGANVLTF
abundance: -; j_gene: TRBJ2-2; d_gene: -; v_gene: TRBV18; CDR3nt: TGTGCCAGCTCACCCCTCGGGATAGGACAATCCGTTGACACCGGGGAGCTGTTTTTT; CDR3aa: CASSPLGIGQSVDTGELFF
abundance: -; j_gene: TRBJ2-1; d_gene: -; v_gene: TRBV2; CDR3nt: TGTGCCAGCAGTGAATCAGTTGGGATTGAGCAGTTCTTC; CDR3aa: CASSESVGIEQFF
abundance: -; j_gene: TRBJ2-7; d_gene: -; v_gene: TRBV2; CDR3nt: TGTGCCAGCAGGCAGGCGCCCTCCTACGAGCAGTACTTC; CDR3aa: CASRQAPSYEQYF
abundance: -; j_gene: TRBJ2-1; d_gene: -; v_gene: TRBV11-3; CDR3nt: TGTGCCAGCAGCTTAAGCCAATCCTTGAATGAGCAGTTCTTC; CDR3aa: CASSLSQSLNEQFF
abundance: once; j_gene: TRBJ1-5; d_gene: -; v_gene: TRBV30; CDR3nt: TGTGCCTGGAAACGTTCGGGAGTGGGCAATCAGCCCCAGCATTTT; CDR3aa: CAWKRSGVGNQPQHF